The 20 T cell receptor beta chains listed next were all sequenced from one sample in a study of cytotoxic CD8 clonotypes in ibrutinib-treated CLL. Assay used: immunoSEQ multiplex PCR; TCRdb lists only in-frame clones, some missing. The table records 130,000 to 150,000 clones, 75% to 85% of them present only once. The material was PBMCs, obtained after 12 months of ibrutinib treatment. The receptor set was obtained from a human donor with chronic lymphocytic leukemia.

V is TRBV18 and J is TRBJ1-1, with 8 nucleotides matching TRBD1. Looked up from germline, CDR1 is KGHSH and CDR2 is LQKENI. The CDR3 has 15 amino acids. The V and J ends lost 6 bases and 1 base, in that order; junction bases with no gene match: 7. CDR3 sequence (DNA): TGTGCCAGCTCCCCAGGGACAGGAGGGAACACTGAAGCTTTCTTT. It codes for CASSPGTGGNTEAFF.

This sequence joins TRBV7-3 and TRBJ2-2; D possibly uses TRBD1 or TRBD2 (5 bases each). Germline V CDR1 and CDR2: SGHTA, FQGTGA. CDR3 length equals 16 residues. Trimming took off 8 bases at V and 3 bases at J, with 19 bases between the two ends. The CDR3 loop reads CASGDPGRVHTGELFF. The CDR3 DNA reads as TGTGCCAGCGGGGACCCCGGCAGGGTCCACACCGGGGAGCTGTTTTTT.

The rearrangement links TRBV7-2 to TRBJ2-1; TRBD1 is a possible D gene (6 bases). Trimming stripped 4 bases from V and 7 bases from J, with 17 bases between. The CDR3 extends over 15 amino acids. Germline V CDR1 and CDR2: SGHTA, FQGNSA. The CDR3 here is CASSSILGAENEQFF. The CDR3 DNA reads as TGTGCCAGCAGCTCCATCCTGGGGGCGGAGAATGAGCAGTTCTTC.

The chain combines TRBV29-1 with TRBJ2-7; 10 bases are a match to TRBD2. The CDR3 covers 14 residues. The V gene end was trimmed by 4 bases and the J gene end by 6 bases; junction bases not matched to a gene: 9. Germline CDR1 reads SQVTM; CDR2 reads ANQGSEA. CDR3 loop: CSVAAGGPLIEQYF. The CDR3 bases are TGCAGCGTTGCAGCGGGAGGGCCTCTTATCGAGCAGTACTTC.

The chain employs TRBV27 and TRBJ2-1; 7 nucleotides agree with TRBD1. The germline V gene encodes CDR1 MNHEY and CDR2 SMNVEV (reference sequence). The CDR3 extends over 15 amino acids. Trimming at V came to 6 bases and at J to 4 bases, leaving 9 bases not matched to a gene. The CDR3 nucleotides are TGTGCCAGCAGGCTGGGGACAGAAACATACAATGAGCAGTTCTTC. Its translation is CASRLGTETYNEQFF.

The chain has TRBV7-3 and TRBJ2-3, with a possible D match to TRBD2 (5 bases). Germline V gene lookup returns CDR1 SGHTA and CDR2 FQGTGA. This CDR3 is built from 15 residues. The V end lost 1 base, the J end lost 2 bases, and 10 bases lay between the germline ends. CDR3 protein: CASSLKGGYTDTQYF. For the CDR3, the DNA is TGTGCCAGCAGCTTAAAGGGCGGGTACACAGATACGCAGTATTTT.

The chain uses TRBV19 and TRBJ2-4, with D tentatively TRBD2 (6 bases). This CDR3 has 15 residues. Germline V gene sequence: CDR1 LNHDA, CDR2 SQIVND (reference sequence). V was shortened by 8 bases and J by 1 base, with 15 bases between the two germline ends. CDR3 bases: TGTGCCAGTCTAAGTCCCGGGAGTGCCAAAAACATTCAGTACTTC. This translates into CASLSPGSAKNIQYF.

The chain recombines TRBV9 with TRBJ2-1; 10 positions agree with TRBD2. V was clipped by 4 bases and J by 2 bases; unmatched bases: 3. The CDR3 consists of 15 residues. The germline gives CDR1 SGDLS, CDR2 YYNGEE. For the CDR3, the DNA is TGTGCCAGCAGCTCCGGGACTAGCGCCTACAATGAGCAGTTCTTC. As protein: CASSSGTSAYNEQFF.

The count of this clone is one. The V gene is TRBV7-9, the J gene TRBJ2-5, with 11 bases aligning to TRBD2. This CDR3 contains 16 residues. The germline V gene encodes CDR1 SEHNR and CDR2 FQNEAQ (reference sequence). J was trimmed by 2 bases and V by 1 base; bases with no gene match: 3. This CDR3 is CASSLGLAGRQETQYF. The CDR3 DNA reads TGTGCCAGCAGCTTAGGACTAGCGGGACGGCAAGAGACCCAGTACTTC.

The gene calls are TRBV9 and TRBJ2-7, with D maybe TRBD1 (6 bases). Germline V lookup: CDR1 SGDLS, CDR2 YYNGEE. V lost 4 bases, J lost 0 bases, and 17 bases lay in between. The CDR3 covers 16 residues. CDR3 loop: CASSINRDTSSYEQYF. DNA of the CDR3: TGTGCCAGCAGCATCAACCGGGACACAAGCTCCTACGAGCAGTACTTC.

The chain carries TRBV5-4 and TRBJ2-3, with a tentative D call TRBD2 (8 bases). V lost 6 bases and J lost 0, with 17 bases in between. Germline V gives CDR1 SGHNT, CDR2 YYREEE (reference sequence). The CDR3 contains 16 residues. The CDR3 region has the DNA TGTGCCAGCAACCGGGGGGGGACAGCTAGCACAGATACGCAGTATTTT. As protein: CASNRGGTASTDTQYF.

The V gene is TRBV5-5, the J gene TRBJ2-7, with 8 nucleotides matching TRBD1. CDR1 and CDR2 (germline): SGHKS, YYEKEE (reference sequence). The ends lost 3 bases at V and 2 bases at J; junction bases unmatched: 7. CDR3 length equals 15 residues. CDR3 sequence: CASSYRTGWAYEQYF. The CDR3 nucleotides are TGTGCCAGCAGCTATAGGACAGGGTGGGCCTACGAGCAGTACTTC.

This sequence joins TRBV5-6 and TRBJ1-1; D is unresolved. The CDR3 is 14 amino acids. The germline V gene has CDR1 SGHDT and CDR2 YYEEEE. V lost 0 bases to trimming and J lost 1 base, with 7 bases between them. CDR3 nucleotide sequence: TGTGCCAGCAGCTTGGGTACGGAGAACACTGAAGCTTTCTTT. It is translated as CASSLGTENTEAFF.

This clone was picked up a small number of times. This chain joins TRBV29-1 and TRBJ1-5; D unresolved. The V gene lost 4 bases and the J gene lost 5 bases, with 9 bases spanning the gap. The CDR3 sequence is 12 residues long. Germline lookup yields CDR1 SQVTM and CDR2 ANQGSEA. The CDR3 reads CSVGVRDQPQHF. CDR3 in DNA: TGCAGCGTTGGAGTGAGGGATCAGCCCCAGCATTTT.

V is TRBV9 and J is TRBJ2-1; no reliable D call. CDR1 and CDR2 from the germline V gene are SGDLS and YYNGEE. The CDR3 loop spans 13 amino acids. The ends were cut back, 7 bases at V and 5 bases at J, with 13 bases in the middle. The CDR3 nucleotides are TGTGCCAGCGCACCAACCGTTGACAATGAGCAGTTCTTC. Translating it yields CASAPTVDNEQFF.

The V and J genes are TRBV7-9 and TRBJ2-1; D might be TRBD2 (6 bases). The CDR3 is made up of 16 amino acids. Per germline, CDR1 SEHNR and CDR2 FQNEAQ (reference sequence). V was pared by 5 bases and J by 0 bases, with 14 bases between. CDR3 nucleotide sequence: TGTGCCAGCAGCGATACTAGCCTCAGCTCCTACAATGAGCAGTTCTTC. It encodes CASSDTSLSSYNEQFF.

V is TRBV23-1 and J is TRBJ2-5, with D perhaps TRBD1 (5 bases). TRBV23-1 is an open reading frame whose function is uncertain. This CDR3 spans 17 amino acids. Trimming pared 2 bases from V and 3 bases from J, leaving 19 bases between. CDR3 nucleotide sequence: TGCGCCAGCAGTCAACCAGCTTTAATGGGGCCCGAAGAGACCCAGTACTTC. This translates into CASSQPALMGPEETQYF.

CDR3 in DNA: TGCGCCAGCAGCCAAGCGACAGCCGCCCATGAGCAGTTCTTC. It translates to CASSQATAAHEQFF. The chain links TRBV4-1 to TRBJ2-1; D might be TRBD1 (5 bases). The V gene lost 1 base and the J gene lost 8 bases, with 12 bases spanning the gap. This CDR3 has 14 amino acids. CDR1 is MGHRA, CDR2 YSYEKL, per germline.

J is TRBJ2-7 and V is TRBV4-3; 8 nucleotides match TRBD2. CDR3 length: 17 residues. The ends lost 1 base at V and 2 bases at J; junction bases unmatched: 10. CDR1 and CDR2 from the germline V gene are LGHNA and YSLEER. The chain's CDR3 is CASSQVVLAGDTYEQYF. For the CDR3, the DNA is TGCGCCAGCAGCCAAGTAGTTCTAGCGGGCGACACCTACGAGCAGTACTTC.

The chain couples TRBV7-8 to TRBJ2-1, with 12 bases identical to TRBD2. Germline lookup yields CDR1 SGHVS and CDR2 FQNEAQ. V trimming: 5 bases; J trimming: 3 bases; junction bases outside the gene matches: 5. This CDR3 is built from 16 residues. CDR3 sequence (DNA): TGTGCCAGCAGCATGGGGACTAGCGGGTACTACAATGAGCAGTTCTTC. Translating gives CASSMGTSGYYNEQFF.